The source of this TCR beta chain is a study of T-cell reconstitution after alpha-beta-depleted transplantation in children. V lost 1 base and J 4 bases, leaving 12 bases between the germline ends. The CDR3 is 14 residues long. Germline V gene data show CDR1 as SGHRS and CDR2 as YFSETQ. This sample's TCRbeta library carried unique molecular identifier barcodes. In TCRdb, the PCR reads were re-called with MiXCR into one record per CDR3 protein. The data contain about 640,000 distinct CDR3 sequences, around 16% of them singletons. The input for sequencing was PBMCs from the stem cell graft donor, taken from the stem cell graft. This sequence joins TRBV5-1 and TRBJ2-7; D is perhaps TRBD1 (6 bases). This TCR derives from a human donor who donated a stem cell graft to a child with acute myeloid leukemia. The DNA of the CDR3 is TGCGCCAGCAGCTTGTCGCAGGGGAAGTACGAGCAGTACTTC. This translates into CASSLSQGKYEQYF.